Given below is one TCR beta chain in context. What it binds is not known. The sample is drawn from a study of shared clonotypes between healthy human individuals. Study observations and caveats: Shared clonotypes across all four donors exceeded non-shared ones in generation probability. Clonotype sharing across donors was expected to vary with sequencing depth. In the sorted subsets, rarefaction showed sequencing was incomplete despite large depth. Roughly 5% of naive CD4 clonotypes were common to a handful of donors.

TCRdb keeps only in-frame clones here, not all; method: immunoSEQ multiplex PCR. The table includes 180,000 or so clones, about 93% detected once. This sequence was found in a woman aged 30 to 39 in good health. The sequenced material came from naive CD4+ T cells sorted from blood. The subset: CD45RA+ positively selected.

The CDR3 is CATRTSGKLTYEQYF. CDR3 nucleotide sequence: TGTGCCACCAGGACTAGCGGAAAGTTAACCTACGAGCAGTACTTC. The chain joins TRBV6-5 to TRBJ2-7; TRBD2 agrees at 10 bases. This CDR3 is built from 15 residues. Per germline, CDR1 MNHEY and CDR2 SVGAGI. V lost 10 bases and J lost 2; bases outside the gene matches: 11.